These 7 T cell receptor beta chains came from one sample sequenced in a study of blood T cells in healthy people across ages (dated by TCRdb to 2013 to 2016). The method behind the library was 5' RACE. For sequencing, an Illumina HiSeq 2500 was employed. A second 7 to 11 cycle PCR used a sample-barcoded 5' primer and a J-beta primer mix. The public sequencing data were trimmed at Q25 with fastp and processed into clonotypes with MiXCR by TCRdb, which kept only in-frame beta chains. CDR3 protein duplicates are merged, each entry listing the most common genes and DNA. The sample contains over 600,000 distinct CDR3 sequences, about 61% of them found a single time. The ten largest clones represent roughly 26% of the sample. Sequenced sample: blood. The source is a man between 40 and 49 years old in good health.

This chain links TRBV7-2 with TRBJ2-5; D is uncertain. The CDR3 is made up of 14 amino acids. From germline, CDR1 is SGHTA and CDR2 FQGNSA. The V end was cut by 4 bases, the J end by 7 bases, with 16 bases between. In DNA, the CDR3 is TGTGCCAGCAGCTCTCCACAGTCTCCGGGGACCCAGTACTTC. The encoded protein is CASSSPQSPGTQYF.

The table lists this clonotype with a count of one. The chain employs TRBV25-1 and TRBJ1-2; TRBD1 might be the D (5 bases). This CDR3 comprises 13 residues. V lost 3 bases and J lost 8, with 13 bases in between. CDR1 and CDR2 (germline): MGHDK, SYGVNS. CDR3 DNA: TGTGCCAGCAGTGAGGGGCATTCAAGGGGCTACACCTTC. Amino acid sequence: CASSEGHSRGYTF.

This chain uses TRBV7-3 with TRBJ2-5; TRBD2 matches at 9 bases. Germline-derived CDR1 and CDR2 are SGHTA and FQGTGA. The CDR3 covers 15 residues. V shed 4 bases, J shed 5 bases, and the junction held 8 bases outside the gene matches. For the CDR3, the DNA is TGTGCCAGCAGCTCAATAGCGGGAGTTATGGAGACCCAGTACTTC. Amino acids: CASSSIAGVMETQYF.

V is TRBV7-2 and J is TRBJ2-5, with 8 bases identical to TRBD2. The CDR3 runs 16 residues. CDR1 is SGHTA and CDR2 is FQGNSA in the germline V gene. The junction had 12 bases not matched to a gene; V was cut back by 5 bases and J by 4 bases. The CDR3 reads CASSRLAGRPIETQYF. For the CDR3, the DNA is TGTGCCAGCAGCCGATTAGCGGGACGCCCAATAGAGACCCAGTACTTC.

The rearrangement links TRBV9 to TRBJ2-7, with a weak D call TRBD2 (5 bases). The CDR3 is 15 residues long. Germline CDR1 is SGDLS and CDR2 is YYNGEE. Between the trimmed V and J ends, which lost 0 bases and 7 bases, there was a span of 17 bases. The CDR3 bases are TGTGCCAGCAGCGTAGTAGCGCAAGCCTACAATGAGCAGTACTTC. Amino acids: CASSVVAQAYNEQYF.

The chain couples TRBV6-1 to TRBJ2-1; 10 bases map to TRBD2. The DNA end favors TRBJ2-7, so the J call may be wrong. Germline V lookup: CDR1 MNHNS, CDR2 SASEGT. The CDR3 is made up of 16 amino acids. The CDR3 nucleotides read TGTGCCAGCAGTGAAGCAGCTAGCGGGAGATACAATGAGCAGTACTTC. Translated: CASSEAASGRYNEQYF.

The chain links TRBV9 to TRBJ2-4, with D perhaps TRBD2 (6 bases). The end of the DNA is better explained by TRBJ2-5, so the J call may be wrong. This CDR3 region has 16 residues. Germline V gene lookup returns CDR1 SGDLS and CDR2 YYNGEE. The CDR3 reads CASSAGVGRSEETQYF. CDR3 nucleotide sequence: TGTGCCAGCAGCGCTGGGGTGGGGAGGTCAGAAGAGACCCAGTACTTC.